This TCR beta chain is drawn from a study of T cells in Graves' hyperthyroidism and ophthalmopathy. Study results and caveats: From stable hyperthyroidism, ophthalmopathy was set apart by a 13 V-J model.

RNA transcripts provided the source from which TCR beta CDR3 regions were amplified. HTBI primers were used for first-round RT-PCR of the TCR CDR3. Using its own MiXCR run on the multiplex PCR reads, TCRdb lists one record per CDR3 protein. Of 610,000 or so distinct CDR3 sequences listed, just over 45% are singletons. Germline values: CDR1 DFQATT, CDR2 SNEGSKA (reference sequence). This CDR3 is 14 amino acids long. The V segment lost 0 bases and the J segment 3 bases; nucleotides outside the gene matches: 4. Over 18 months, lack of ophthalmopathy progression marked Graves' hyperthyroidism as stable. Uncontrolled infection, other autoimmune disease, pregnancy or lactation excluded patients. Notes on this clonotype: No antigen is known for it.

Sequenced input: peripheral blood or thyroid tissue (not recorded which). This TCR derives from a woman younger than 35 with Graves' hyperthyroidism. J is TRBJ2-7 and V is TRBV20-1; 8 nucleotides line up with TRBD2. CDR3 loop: CSAREPSGLYEQYF. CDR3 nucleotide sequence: TGCAGTGCTAGAGAGCCTAGCGGGCTCTACGAGCAGTACTTC.